A selection of T cell receptor beta chains follows, all from one sample in a study of breast tumors, draining lymph nodes, adjacent tissues. TCRdb processed the multiplex PCR reads anew with MiXCR; each CDR3 protein has one entry. Seen here are about 60,000 distinct CDR3 sequences, approximately 62% observed once, and the top ten hold 15% to 20%. The sample was breast tumor tissue. These receptors all stem from a female donor with breast cancer. Some clones in this sample may be carry-over from other donors' samples. Each CDR3 is given with its conserved first and last residue. The D gene is left open where the match is weak. Size is omitted from some rows. Given values are once, few, many or a class for expanded clones.

d_call: TRBD2; j_call: TRBJ2-5; clone_size: NA; v_call: TRBV7-9; cdr3_nt: TGTGCCAGCAGTGCGGGGCTAGCGGGGGGTGAGCAAGAGACCCAGTACTTC; cdr3_aa: CASSAGLAGGEQETQYF
d_call: TRBD2; j_call: TRBJ2-5; clone_size: NA; v_call: TRBV20-1; cdr3_nt: TGCAGTGCTAGAGGTCGGGCTAGCGGGGGGGCCGGGGAGACCCAGTACTTT; cdr3_aa: CSARGRASGGAGETQYF
d_call: NA; j_call: TRBJ1-4; clone_size: NA; v_call: TRBV5-1; cdr3_nt: TGCGCCAGCAGCTTAGGGAGAAGGGGGACCTTTTGTGAAAAACTGTTTTTT; cdr3_aa: CASSLGRRGTFCEKLFF
d_call: NA; j_call: TRBJ1-4; clone_size: once; v_call: TRBV12-3/TRBV12-4; cdr3_nt: TGTGCCAGCAGTCCCACGGGGATCGAAGAAAAACTGTTTTTT; cdr3_aa: CASSPTGIEEKLFF
d_call: NA; j_call: TRBJ1-5; clone_size: NA; v_call: TRBV7-8; cdr3_nt: TGTGCCAGCAGCTTAGTTCTGGGGATCTCCTACAAGCATTTT; cdr3_aa: CASSLVLGISYKHF
d_call: TRBD1; j_call: TRBJ1-6; clone_size: NA; v_call: TRBV9; cdr3_nt: TGTGCCAGCAGCTTGGGACAGTGGAATTCACCCCTCCCCTTT; cdr3_aa: CASSLGQWNSPLPF
d_call: NA; j_call: TRBJ2-7; clone_size: once; v_call: TRBV20-1; cdr3_nt: TGCAGTGCCCCGCGGGGGACATCGATGAACTTC; cdr3_aa: CSAPRGTSMNF
d_call: NA; j_call: TRBJ2-6; clone_size: NA; v_call: TRBV7-8; cdr3_nt: TGTGCCAGCAGCTTGCTAAACACTGAAGCTTTC; cdr3_aa: CASSLLNTEAF
d_call: TRBD1; j_call: TRBJ2-4; clone_size: NA; v_call: TRBV6-1; cdr3_nt: TGTGCCAGCAGTGATCTGGGGACAGTAAAAAACATTCAGTACTTC; cdr3_aa: CASSDLGTVKNIQYF
d_call: NA; j_call: TRBJ2-7; clone_size: many; v_call: TRBV19; cdr3_nt: TGTGCCAGTAGTATGGGCGGGGGCAACGAGCAGTACTTC; cdr3_aa: CASSMGGGNEQYF
d_call: NA; j_call: TRBJ2-7; clone_size: many; v_call: TRBV18; cdr3_nt: TGTGCCAGCTCACCATCAGGCTCTACTCCCGGGCAGTACTTC; cdr3_aa: CASSPSGSTPGQYF
d_call: NA; j_call: TRBJ1-2; clone_size: NA; v_call: TRBV30; cdr3_nt: TGTGCCTGGAGTGGGCAGGGAGTGAACTATGGCTACACCTTC; cdr3_aa: CAWSGQGVNYGYTF
d_call: NA; j_call: TRBJ1-4; clone_size: many; v_call: TRBV5-6; cdr3_nt: TGTGCCAGCAGCTTTCTGGGATATAACAGTCCTAATGAAAAACTGTTTTTT; cdr3_aa: CASSFLGYNSPNEKLFF
d_call: TRBD1; j_call: TRBJ1-1; clone_size: NA; v_call: TRBV18; cdr3_nt: TGTGCCAGCTCAAGGGACAGGGGTAACGCTGAAGCTTTCTTT; cdr3_aa: CASSRDRGNAEAFF
d_call: TRBD1; j_call: TRBJ1-6; clone_size: many; v_call: TRBV5-1; cdr3_nt: TGCGCCAGCAGCTTGGAACCCGGGACAGCGCTTCCAAGCTCCTATAATTCACCCCTCCACTTT; cdr3_aa: CASSLEPGTALPSSYNSPLHF
d_call: TRBD1; j_call: TRBJ2-2; clone_size: NA; v_call: TRBV28; cdr3_nt: TGTGCCAGCAGTTCAGGGGGAGAGACCGGGGAGCTGTTTTTT; cdr3_aa: CASSSGGETGELFF
d_call: TRBD2; j_call: TRBJ2-2; clone_size: NA; v_call: TRBV7-3; cdr3_nt: TGTGCCAGCAGCCACGCGGGAGGGCCCGGGGAGCTGTTTTTT; cdr3_aa: CASSHAGGPGELFF
d_call: NA; j_call: TRBJ2-2; clone_size: many; v_call: TRBV10-3; cdr3_nt: TGTGCCATCAGTGAGAGGGCTACCTCGCAAACAGGGAACACCGGGGAGCTGTTTTTT; cdr3_aa: CAISERATSQTGNTGELFF
d_call: NA; j_call: TRBJ2-5; clone_size: once; v_call: TRBV14; cdr3_nt: TGTGCCAGCAGCCAATGGGAGAGGGGGGAGACCCAGTACTTC; cdr3_aa: CASSQWERGETQYF
d_call: TRBD1; j_call: TRBJ2-1; clone_size: NA; v_call: TRBV7-2; cdr3_nt: TGTGCCAGCAGCCCCGACAGGGTGCAAGATGAGCAGTTCTTC; cdr3_aa: CASSPDRVQDEQFF
d_call: NA; j_call: TRBJ2-5; clone_size: once; v_call: TRBV7-2; cdr3_nt: TGTGCCAGCAGCCCCCAGTGGGGGTCTCACCTGTACTTC; cdr3_aa: CASSPQWGSHLYF
d_call: NA; j_call: TRBJ1-6; clone_size: many; v_call: TRBV7-3; cdr3_nt: TGTGCCAGCAGCTCGGACGGCGCCGATAATTCACCCCTCCACTTT; cdr3_aa: CASSSDGADNSPLHF
d_call: TRBD2; j_call: TRBJ2-1; clone_size: NA; v_call: TRBV18; cdr3_nt: TGTGCCAGCTCACCACTAGCGGGGGGGCGATCTCCTGTCTCCTACAATGAGCAGTTCTTC; cdr3_aa: CASSPLAGGRSPVSYNEQFF
d_call: TRBD1; j_call: TRBJ1-2; clone_size: NA; v_call: TRBV7-4; cdr3_nt: TGTGCCAGCAGCACGGGACAGGGCTATGGCTACACCTTC; cdr3_aa: CASSTGQGYGYTF
d_call: TRBD2; j_call: TRBJ2-5; clone_size: NA; v_call: TRBV11-3; cdr3_nt: TGTGCCAGCACCTTGTTAACTAGCGGGAAAGAGACCCAGTACTTC; cdr3_aa: CASTLLTSGKETQYF
d_call: TRBD2; j_call: TRBJ2-3; clone_size: once; v_call: TRBV14; cdr3_nt: TGTGCCAGCAGCCAAGCGGACCTCCTAGCGGGGCTGACAGATACGCAGTATTTT; cdr3_aa: CASSQADLLAGLTDTQYF
d_call: TRBD1; j_call: TRBJ1-2; clone_size: NA; v_call: TRBV9; cdr3_nt: TGTGCCAGCACCACCCCCGGGACAGGGGGAAGAGGCTACACCTTC; cdr3_aa: CASTTPGTGGRGYTF
d_call: TRBD2; j_call: TRBJ2-3; clone_size: NA; v_call: TRBV7-2; cdr3_nt: TGTGCCAGCACCACTCGCGGGGGATCAGATACGCAGTATTTT; cdr3_aa: CASTTRGGSDTQYF
d_call: TRBD1; j_call: TRBJ2-7; clone_size: few; v_call: TRBV24-1; cdr3_nt: TGTGCCTCCACCAAGACCGGGACAGGGGCCTACGAGCAGTACTTC; cdr3_aa: CASTKTGTGAYEQYF
d_call: TRBD1; j_call: TRBJ1-5; clone_size: NA; v_call: TRBV19; cdr3_nt: TGTGCCAGTAGGGCAGGGGGCGCCGGGGAGACCCAGCATTTT; cdr3_aa: CASRAGGAGETQHF
d_call: NA; j_call: TRBJ2-1; clone_size: many; v_call: TRBV6-2/TRBV6-3; cdr3_nt: TGTGCCAGCAGTTACGGCCAGACCAGGGAGCAGTTCTTC; cdr3_aa: CASSYGQTREQFF
d_call: TRBD1; j_call: TRBJ1-2; clone_size: NA; v_call: TRBV6-5; cdr3_nt: TGTGCCAGCAGTTACGGGACAGAGGGTGGCTACACCTTC; cdr3_aa: CASSYGTEGGYTF
d_call: NA; j_call: TRBJ2-1; clone_size: NA; v_call: TRBV29-1; cdr3_nt: TGCAGCCAACCACGCCGGGACCAGGGCAATGAGCAGTTCTTC; cdr3_aa: CSQPRRDQGNEQFF
d_call: NA; j_call: TRBJ2-6; clone_size: once; v_call: TRBV7-4; cdr3_nt: NA; cdr3_aa: CASSFYICSAIPDSGANVLTF
d_call: NA; j_call: TRBJ2-1; clone_size: NA; v_call: TRBV24-1; cdr3_nt: TGTGCCACCAGTGATCCCCCAGGGGTTCAAGGTTCGGTCTTC; cdr3_aa: CATSDPPGVQGSVF
d_call: NA; j_call: TRBJ1-4; clone_size: NA; v_call: TRBV5-4; cdr3_nt: TGTGCCAGCAGCCCGGGCCAGGACAGACTCTCTGCGGAACTGTTTTTT; cdr3_aa: CASSPGQDRLSAELFF
d_call: NA; j_call: TRBJ1-2; clone_size: many; v_call: TRBV24-1; cdr3_nt: TGTGCCACCAGTGATTCTACAGATCACGGATATGGCTACACCTTC; cdr3_aa: CATSDSTDHGYGYTF
d_call: NA; j_call: TRBJ2-5; clone_size: NA; v_call: TRBV20-1; cdr3_nt: TGCGGTGCTAGAGAAGGGTCAGAGCCCCAGTACTTC; cdr3_aa: CGAREGSEPQYF
d_call: TRBD2; j_call: TRBJ2-5; clone_size: NA; v_call: TRBV3-1; cdr3_nt: TGTGCCAGCAGCTATACTAGCGGAGGACAAGAAGCCCAGTACTTC; cdr3_aa: CASSYTSGGQEAQYF
d_call: NA; j_call: TRBJ1-5; clone_size: NA; v_call: TRBV20-1; cdr3_nt: TGCAGTGCTAGAGATACGGCAGATCAGCCCCAGCATTTT; cdr3_aa: CSARDTADQPQHF